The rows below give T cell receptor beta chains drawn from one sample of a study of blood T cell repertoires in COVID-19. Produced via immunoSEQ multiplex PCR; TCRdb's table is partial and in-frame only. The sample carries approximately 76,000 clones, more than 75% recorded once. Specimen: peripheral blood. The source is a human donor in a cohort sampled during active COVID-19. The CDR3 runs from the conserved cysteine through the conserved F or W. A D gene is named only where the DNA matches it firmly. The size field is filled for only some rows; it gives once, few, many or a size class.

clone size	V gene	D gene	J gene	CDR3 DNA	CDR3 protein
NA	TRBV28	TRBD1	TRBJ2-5	TGTGCCAGCAGTGGAACCCGGGACAGCCAAGAGACCCAGTACTTC	CASSGTRDSQETQYF
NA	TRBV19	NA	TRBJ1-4	TGTGCCAGTAGTGCAGGAGGGTATTTGAATGAAAAACTGTTTTTT	CASSAGGYLNEKLFF
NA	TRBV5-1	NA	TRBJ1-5	TGCGCCAGGACTTTCCAGGGAAGCAATCAGCCCCAGCATTTT	CARTFQGSNQPQHF
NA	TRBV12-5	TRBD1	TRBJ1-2	TGTGCTAGTGGTTTGCCCGAAACAGGGGGCGCGGGTTATGGCTACACCTTC	CASGLPETGGAGYGYTF
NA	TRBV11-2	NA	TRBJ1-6	TGTGCCAGCAGCTTACTAAGGGGGGGTAGCTCCTATAATTCACCCCTCCACTTT	CASSLLRGGSSYNSPLHF
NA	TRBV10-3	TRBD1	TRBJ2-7	TGTGCCCTCGGACCCGGGACAGGGACCTACGAGCAGTACTTC	CALGPGTGTYEQYF
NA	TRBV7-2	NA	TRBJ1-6	TGTGCCAGCAGCCCAGACCAGGGTTCACCCCTCCACTTT	CASSPDQGSPLHF
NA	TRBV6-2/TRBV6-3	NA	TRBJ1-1	TGTGCCAGCAGTTCAAAGGGGATGCTCACTGAAGCTTTCTTT	CASSSKGMLTEAFF
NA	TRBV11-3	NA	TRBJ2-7	TGTGCCAGCAGCCTAACAACTCTAGGCGAGCAGTACTTC	CASSLTTLGEQYF
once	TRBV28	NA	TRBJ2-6	TGTGCCAGCAGTTTAGAGGGCTCTGGGGCCAACGTCCTGACTTTC	CASSLEGSGANVLTF
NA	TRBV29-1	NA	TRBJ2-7	TGCAGCGTTGTTCCCGTTGTGCGAGGCGAGCAGTACTTC	CSVVPVVRGEQYF
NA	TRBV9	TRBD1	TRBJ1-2	TGTGCCAGCAGCGTAGGAGGGGGCGATGGCTACACCTTC	CASSVGGGDGYTF
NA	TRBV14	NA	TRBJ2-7	TGTGCCAGCAGCCAAGTCGGCAGGTCCTACGAGCAGTACTTC	CASSQVGRSYEQYF
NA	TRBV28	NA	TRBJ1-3	TGTGCCAGCAGTCTCAGGGGCTCTGGAAACACCATATATTTT	CASSLRGSGNTIYF
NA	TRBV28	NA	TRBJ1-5	TGTGCCAGCAGTTCGGCGGCCTACAATCAGCCCCAGCATTTT	CASSSAAYNQPQHF
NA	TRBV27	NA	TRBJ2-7	TGTGCCACCCAATTCGCACAGGGACGTTACGAGCAGTACTTC	CATQFAQGRYEQYF
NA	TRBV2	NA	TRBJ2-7	TGTGCCAGCGAGCCGGGGAACAGGGCCCCCAGGGAGCAGTACTTC	CASEPGNRAPREQYF
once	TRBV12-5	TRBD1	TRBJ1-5	TGTGCTAGTGGTTTGGCCGGGACAGGGGGCGCTGGGCAGCCCCAGCATTTT	CASGLAGTGGAGQPQHF
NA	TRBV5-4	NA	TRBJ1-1	TGTGCCAGCAGCTTCTCGACAGGGAACACTGAAGCTTTCTTT	CASSFSTGNTEAFF